The clone carrying this T cell receptor beta chain has at least ten counts. Its antigen is undetermined. Through a sample-barcoded 5' primer and a J-beta primer mix, a second PCR was run for roughly 7 to 12 cycles. TCRdb analysed the 5' RACE reads with MiXCR anew, one entry per CDR3 protein. The top ten clones hold around 10% of a sample with 1.5 million to 2 million distinct CDR3 sequences, roughly 30% of them seen once. The data originate from a study of blood T cells in healthy people across ages. On the study more broadly: Researchers report that template switching captured about one barcoded beta molecule per two T cells. Study results and caveats: PBMCs that were unsorted prevented a conclusive naive versus antigen-experienced comparison.

Trimming cost V 0 bases and J 3 bases, with 11 bases left between them. CDR1 is LGHNA and CDR2 is YNFKEQ in the germline V gene. CDR3 length equals 15 residues. Sequencing was performed on blood. The sequence was obtained from a woman aged 30 to 39 in good health. The chain has TRBV4-2 and TRBJ1-1; no definite D call. The CDR3 protein is CASSQEGSADTEAFF. The CDR3 DNA reads as TGTGCCAGCAGCCAAGAAGGATCCGCCGACACTGAAGCTTTCTTT.